Following are 10 T cell receptor beta chains from one sample sequenced in a study of blood T cell repertoires in COVID-19. Produced via immunoSEQ multiplex PCR; TCRdb's table is partial and in-frame only. The sample carries around 160,000 clones, approximately 85% recorded once. Material for sequencing was peripheral blood. Source of these receptors: a woman aged 55-69 years with COVID-19, enrolled during active disease.

The chain employs TRBV9 and TRBJ2-7, with 8 bases aligning to TRBD2. Losses at the gene ends were 3 bases for V and 1 base for J; bases not matched to a gene: 9. This CDR3 has 16 amino acids. Germline CDR1 SGDLS, CDR2 YYNGEE. The CDR3 DNA is TGTGCCAGCAGCGGCTCGGGAGGGACGGAGTCCTACGAGCAGTACTTC. Protein product: CASSGSGGTESYEQYF.

This clone has just one count. The sample carries other DNA sequences with the same CDR3. This chain links TRBV13 with TRBJ1-1; weak D call: TRBD1 (5 bases). Germline loops: CDR1 PRHDT, CDR2 FYEKMQ (reference sequence). The CDR3 is made up of 13 amino acids. V lost 6 bases and J lost 2, with 10 bases in between. The CDR3 bases are TGTGCCAGCAGTCACAGGCCCAACACTGAAGCTTTCTTT. Residues: CASSHRPNTEAFF.

The J gene is TRBJ1-1, the V gene TRBV12-1; the D call TRBD1 from the table was never checked on the DNA. TRBV12-1 is listed as a pseudogene. CDR3 size: 14 residues. CDR3 DNA sequence: TGTGCCAGCAGCTTTGTCACAGCGAACACTGAAGCTTTCTTT. This gives the protein CASSFVTANTEAFF.

V is TRBV5-6 and J is TRBJ1-6; 9 bases fit TRBD1. V gave up 1 base and J gave up 10 bases; unmatched junction bases: 9. Germline values: CDR1 SGHDT, CDR2 YYEEEE. The CDR3 contains 16 residues. CDR3 nucleotide sequence: TGTGCCAGCAGCTTGTACGGGACAGGGCAGCGATCACCCCTCCACTTT. This gives the protein CASSLYGTGQRSPLHF.

This clone was seen more than once but under ten times. The chain is built from TRBV12-3 or TRBV12-4 and TRBJ2-3, with a possible D match to TRBD2 (6 bases). V lost 3 bases to trimming and J lost 6 bases, with 10 bases between them. The CDR3 is 13 residues long. CDR3 coding DNA: TGTGCCAGCAGTTTCGGGAGATCGGATACGCAGTATTTT. Its protein product is CASSFGRSDTQYF.

V and J are TRBV2 and TRBJ1-1; maybe TRBD1 (5 bases). Germline V lookup: CDR1 SNHLY, CDR2 FYNNEI. V lost 5 bases and J 1 base, leaving 8 bases between the germline ends. The CDR3 is 13 residues long. Written as DNA, the CDR3 is TGTGCCAGCAGTACGGACAAGAACACTGAAGCTTTCTTT. Residues: CASSTDKNTEAFF.

The genes are TRBV7-8 and TRBJ1-1; D is ambiguous. This CDR3 is built from 12 residues. Germline loops: CDR1 SGHVS, CDR2 FQNEAQ. The V end was cut by 3 bases, the J end by 8 bases, with 10 bases between. The CDR3 loop reads CASSFAGGEAFF. CDR3 coding DNA: TGTGCCAGCAGCTTTGCGGGCGGGGAAGCTTTCTTT.

In DNA form, the CDR3 reads TGTGCCACCAGTGATTACGGACTAGCCTATGAGCAGTTCTTC. It yields the protein CATSDYGLAYEQFF. The V gene is TRBV24-1, the J gene TRBJ2-1, with TRBD2 matching 8 bases. V dropped 2 bases and J dropped 8; count of bases not matched to a gene: 4. This CDR3 is 14 amino acids long. Germline-derived CDR1 and CDR2 are KGHDR and SFDVKD.

V and J are TRBV2 and TRBJ2-7, with 11 bases fitting TRBD1. There are 19 residues in the CDR3. Germline V gene sequence: CDR1 SNHLY, CDR2 FYNNEI. The V segment lost 10 bases and the J segment 3 bases; nucleotides outside the gene matches: 23. This CDR3 is CATETPGQGDLGAGYEQYF. The CDR3, as DNA: TGTGCCACCGAAACTCCGGGACAGGGGGATTTAGGGGCTGGCTACGAGCAGTACTTC.

The count of this clone is one. The chain employs TRBV5-8 and TRBJ2-6, with D maybe TRBD2 (6 bases). V shed 4 bases and J shed 0 bases, with 14 bases lying between them. Germline CDR1 is SGHTS and CDR2 is YDEGEE. The CDR3 totals 17 residues. The CDR3 loop is CASSLPGGPSGANVLTF. Written as DNA, the CDR3 is TGTGCCAGCAGCCTACCCGGGGGACCCTCTGGGGCCAACGTCCTGACTTTC.